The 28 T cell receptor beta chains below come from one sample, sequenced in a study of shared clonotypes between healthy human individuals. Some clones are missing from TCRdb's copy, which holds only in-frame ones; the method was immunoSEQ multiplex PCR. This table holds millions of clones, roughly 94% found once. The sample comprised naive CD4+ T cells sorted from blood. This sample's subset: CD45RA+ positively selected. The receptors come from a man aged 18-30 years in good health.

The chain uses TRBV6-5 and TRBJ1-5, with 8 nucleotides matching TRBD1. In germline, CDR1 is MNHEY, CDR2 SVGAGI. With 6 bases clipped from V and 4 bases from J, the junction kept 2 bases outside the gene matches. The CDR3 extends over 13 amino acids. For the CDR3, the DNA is TGTGCCAGCAGGCAGGGGGCGAATCAGCCCCAGCATTTT. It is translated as CASRQGANQPQHF.

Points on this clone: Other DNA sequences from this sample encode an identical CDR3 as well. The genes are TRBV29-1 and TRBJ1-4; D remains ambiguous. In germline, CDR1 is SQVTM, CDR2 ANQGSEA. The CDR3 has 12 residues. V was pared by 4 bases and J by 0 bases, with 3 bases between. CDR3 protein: CSVGSTNEKLFF. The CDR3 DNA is TGCAGCGTTGGGTCAACTAATGAAAAACTGTTTTTT.

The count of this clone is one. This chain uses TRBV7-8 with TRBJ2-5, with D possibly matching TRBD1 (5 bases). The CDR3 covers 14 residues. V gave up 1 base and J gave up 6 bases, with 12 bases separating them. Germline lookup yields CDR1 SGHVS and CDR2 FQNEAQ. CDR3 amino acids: CASSLGRVDQTQYF. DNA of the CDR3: TGTGCCAGCAGCTTAGGCAGGGTGGACCAGACCCAGTACTTC. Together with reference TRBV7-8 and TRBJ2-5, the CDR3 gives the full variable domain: GAGVSQSPRYKVAKRGQDVALRCDPISGHVSLFWYQQALGQGPEFLTYFQNEAQLDKSGLPSDRFFAERPEGSVSTLKIQRTQQEDSAVYLCASSLGRVDQTQYFGPGTRLLVL.

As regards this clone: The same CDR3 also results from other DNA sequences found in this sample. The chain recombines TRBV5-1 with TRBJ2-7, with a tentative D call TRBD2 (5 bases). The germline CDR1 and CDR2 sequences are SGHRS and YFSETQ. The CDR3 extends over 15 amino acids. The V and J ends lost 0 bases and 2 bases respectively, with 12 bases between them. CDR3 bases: TGCGCCAGCAGCTTGGAACCAGGACTTACCTACGAGCAGTACTTC. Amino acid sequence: CASSLEPGLTYEQYF. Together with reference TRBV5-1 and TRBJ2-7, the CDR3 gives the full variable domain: KAGVTQTPRYLIKTRGQQVTLSCSPISGHRSVSWYQQTPGQGLQFLFEYFSETQRNKGNFPGRFSGRQFSNSRSEMNVSTLELGDSALYLCASSLEPGLTYEQYFGPGTRLTVT.

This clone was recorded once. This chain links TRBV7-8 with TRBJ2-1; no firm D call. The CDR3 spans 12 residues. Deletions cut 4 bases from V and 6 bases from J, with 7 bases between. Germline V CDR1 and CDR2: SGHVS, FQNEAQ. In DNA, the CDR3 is TGTGCCAGCAGCTCCTGGGGCAATGAGCAGTTCTTC. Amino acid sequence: CASSSWGNEQFF.

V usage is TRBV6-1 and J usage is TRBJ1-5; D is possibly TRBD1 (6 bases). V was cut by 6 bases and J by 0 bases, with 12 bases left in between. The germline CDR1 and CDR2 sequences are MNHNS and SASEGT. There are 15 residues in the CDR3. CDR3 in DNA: TGTGCCAGCAGAGGACAGTTATATAGCAATCAGCCCCAGCATTTT. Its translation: CASRGQLYSNQPQHF.

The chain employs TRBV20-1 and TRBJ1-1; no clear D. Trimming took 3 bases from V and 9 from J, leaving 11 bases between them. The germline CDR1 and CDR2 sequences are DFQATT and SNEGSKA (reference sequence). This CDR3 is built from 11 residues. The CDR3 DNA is TGCAGTGCTAGCCAGGAAATTCAAGCTTTCTTT. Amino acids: CSASQEIQAFF.

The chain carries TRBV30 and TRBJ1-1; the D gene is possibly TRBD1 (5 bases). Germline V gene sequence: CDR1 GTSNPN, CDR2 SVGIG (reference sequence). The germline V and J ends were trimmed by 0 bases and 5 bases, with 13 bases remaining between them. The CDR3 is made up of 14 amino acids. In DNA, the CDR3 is TGTGCCTGGAGTGTAGGCAGGGAGGGGACTGAAGCTTTCTTT. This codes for CAWSVGREGTEAFF.

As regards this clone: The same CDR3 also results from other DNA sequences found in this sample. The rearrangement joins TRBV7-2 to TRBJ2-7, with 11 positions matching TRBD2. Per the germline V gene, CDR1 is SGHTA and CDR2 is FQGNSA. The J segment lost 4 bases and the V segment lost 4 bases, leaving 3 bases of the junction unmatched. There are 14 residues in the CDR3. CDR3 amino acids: CASSSTSGSYEQYF. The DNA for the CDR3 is TGTGCCAGCAGCTCAACTAGCGGGAGTTACGAGCAGTACTTC. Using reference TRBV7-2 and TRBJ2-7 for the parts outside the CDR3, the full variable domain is GAGVSQSPSNKVTEKGKDVELRCDPISGHTALYWYRQSLGQGLEFLIYFQGNSAPDKSGLPSDRFSAERTGGSVSTLTIQRTQQEDSAVYLCASSSTSGSYEQYFGPGTRLTVT.

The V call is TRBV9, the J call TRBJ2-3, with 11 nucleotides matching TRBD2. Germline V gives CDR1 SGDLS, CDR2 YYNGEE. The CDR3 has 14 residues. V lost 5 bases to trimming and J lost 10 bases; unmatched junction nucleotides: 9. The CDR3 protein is CASSLDGTSGPQYF. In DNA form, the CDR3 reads TGTGCCAGCAGTCTTGACGGGACTAGCGGACCGCAGTATTTT.

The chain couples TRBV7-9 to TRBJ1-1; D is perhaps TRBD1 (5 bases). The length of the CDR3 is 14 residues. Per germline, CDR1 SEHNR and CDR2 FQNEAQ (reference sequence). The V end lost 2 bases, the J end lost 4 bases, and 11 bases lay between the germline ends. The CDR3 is CASSLPGRTTEAFF. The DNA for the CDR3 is TGTGCCAGCAGCTTACCAGGGCGGACCACTGAAGCTTTCTTT.

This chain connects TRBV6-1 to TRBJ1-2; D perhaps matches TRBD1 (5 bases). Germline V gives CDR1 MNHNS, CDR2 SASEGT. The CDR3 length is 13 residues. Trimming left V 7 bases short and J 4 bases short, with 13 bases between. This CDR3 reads CASTTGTVYGYTF. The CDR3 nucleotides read TGTGCCAGCACTACTGGGACGGTCTATGGCTACACCTTC.

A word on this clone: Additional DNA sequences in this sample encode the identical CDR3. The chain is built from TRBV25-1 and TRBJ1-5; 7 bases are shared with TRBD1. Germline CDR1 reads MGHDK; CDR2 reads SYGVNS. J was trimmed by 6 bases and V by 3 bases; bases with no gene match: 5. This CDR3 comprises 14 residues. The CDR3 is CASSETGLGQPQHF. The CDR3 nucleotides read TGTGCCAGCAGTGAGACAGGGTTAGGTCAGCCCCAGCATTTT.

The CDR3 DNA is TGTGCCTGGAGTGTAGACAGGGACAATCAGCCCCAGCATTTT. The encoded protein is CAWSVDRDNQPQHF. The genes are TRBV30 and TRBJ1-5, with 7 bases fitting TRBD1. Trimming removed 0 bases from V and 3 bases from J; junction bases left unmatched: 2. CDR3 length equals 14 residues. Germline V gives CDR1 GTSNPN, CDR2 SVGIG (reference sequence).

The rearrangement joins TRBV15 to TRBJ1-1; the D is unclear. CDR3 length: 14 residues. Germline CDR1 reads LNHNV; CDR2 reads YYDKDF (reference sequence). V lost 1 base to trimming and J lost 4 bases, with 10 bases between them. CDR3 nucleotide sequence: TGTGCCACCAGCAGAGGTCATGGGTCCACTGAAGCTTTCTTT. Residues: CATSRGHGSTEAFF.

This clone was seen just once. CDR3 coding DNA: TGTGCCAGCACACGGATGTCCCCAGATACGCAGTATTTT. Residues: CASTRMSPDTQYF. The rearrangement uses TRBV6-1 and TRBJ2-3; no reliable D call. Germline assignment: CDR1 MNHNS and CDR2 SASEGT. This CDR3 has 13 amino acids. Trimming removed 7 bases from V and 4 bases from J, with 12 bases in between.

The CDR3 protein is CASSFIGTEAFF. The CDR3 bases are TGTGCCAGCTCTTTTATCGGTACTGAAGCTTTCTTT. This chain joins TRBV18 and TRBJ1-1; D gene ambiguous. CDR3 length: 12 amino acids. Germline-derived CDR1 and CDR2 are KGHSH and LQKENI. V lost 6 bases to trimming and J lost 5 bases, with 10 bases between them. Drawing the rest from reference TRBV18 and TRBJ1-1, the complete variable domain is NAGVMQNPRHLVRRRGQEARLRCSPMKGHSHVYWYRQLPEEGLKFMVYLQKENIIDESGMPKERFSAEFPKEGPSILRIQQVVRGDSAAYFCASSFIGTEAFFGQGTRLTVV.

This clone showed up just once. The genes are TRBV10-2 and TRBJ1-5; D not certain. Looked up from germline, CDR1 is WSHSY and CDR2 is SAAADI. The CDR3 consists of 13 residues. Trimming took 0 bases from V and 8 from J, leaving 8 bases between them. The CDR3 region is CASSESWREPQHF. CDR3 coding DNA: TGCGCCAGCAGTGAGTCGTGGCGGGAGCCCCAGCATTTT.

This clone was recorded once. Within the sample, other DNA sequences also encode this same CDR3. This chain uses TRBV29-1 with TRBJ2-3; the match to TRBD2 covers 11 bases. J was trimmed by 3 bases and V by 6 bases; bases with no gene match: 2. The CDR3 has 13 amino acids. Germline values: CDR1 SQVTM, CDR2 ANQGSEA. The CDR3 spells CSVVAGGTDTQYF. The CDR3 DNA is TGCAGCGTGGTAGCGGGAGGGACAGATACGCAGTATTTT.

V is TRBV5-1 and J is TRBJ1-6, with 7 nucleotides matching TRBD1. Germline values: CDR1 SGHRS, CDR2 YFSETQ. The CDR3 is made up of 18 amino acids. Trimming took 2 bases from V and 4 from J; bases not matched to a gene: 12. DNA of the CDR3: TGCGCCAGCAGCTTCACCGGACAGGTTGGAGGGTATAATTCACCCCTCCACTTT. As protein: CASSFTGQVGGYNSPLHF.

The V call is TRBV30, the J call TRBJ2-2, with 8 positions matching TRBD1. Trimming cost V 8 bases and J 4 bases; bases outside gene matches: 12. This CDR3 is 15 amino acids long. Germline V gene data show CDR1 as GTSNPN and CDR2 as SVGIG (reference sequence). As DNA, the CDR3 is TGTGCCGGAGGGGTAGACAGGGGAGGCACCGGGGAGCTGTTTTTT. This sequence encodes CAGGVDRGGTGELFF.

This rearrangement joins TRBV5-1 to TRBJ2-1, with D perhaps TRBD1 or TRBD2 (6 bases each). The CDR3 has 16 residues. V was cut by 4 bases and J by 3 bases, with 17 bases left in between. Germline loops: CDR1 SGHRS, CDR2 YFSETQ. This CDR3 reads CASSAGHLGLYNEQFF. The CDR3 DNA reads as TGCGCCAGCAGCGCGGGACATTTGGGCCTCTACAATGAGCAGTTCTTC.

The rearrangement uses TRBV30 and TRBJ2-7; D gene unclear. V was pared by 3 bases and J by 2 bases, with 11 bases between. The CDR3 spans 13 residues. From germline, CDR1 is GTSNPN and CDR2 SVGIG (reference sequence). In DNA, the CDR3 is TGTGCCTGGAGCCCCAGGTCAACCTACGAGCAGTACTTC. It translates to CAWSPRSTYEQYF. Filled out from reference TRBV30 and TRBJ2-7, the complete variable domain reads SQTIHQWPATLVQPVGSPLSLECTVEGTSNPNLYWYRQAAGRGLQLLFYSVGIGQISSEVPQNLSASRPQDRQFILSSKKLLLSDSGFYLCAWSPRSTYEQYFGPGTRLTVT.

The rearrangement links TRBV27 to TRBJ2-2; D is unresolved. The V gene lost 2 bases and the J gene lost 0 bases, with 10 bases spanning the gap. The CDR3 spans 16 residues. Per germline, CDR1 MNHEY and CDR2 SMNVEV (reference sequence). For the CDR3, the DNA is TGTGCCAGCAGTTTAGCGAGGACCTCGAACACCGGGGAGCTGTTTTTT. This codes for CASSLARTSNTGELFF.

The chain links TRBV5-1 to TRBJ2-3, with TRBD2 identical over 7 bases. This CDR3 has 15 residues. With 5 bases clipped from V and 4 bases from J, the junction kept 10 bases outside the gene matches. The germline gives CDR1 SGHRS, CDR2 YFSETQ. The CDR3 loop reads CASRPRTSGADTQYF. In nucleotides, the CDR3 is TGCGCCAGCAGGCCGCGGACTAGTGGCGCAGATACGCAGTATTTT. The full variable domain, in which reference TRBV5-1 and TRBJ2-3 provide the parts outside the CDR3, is KAGVTQTPRYLIKTRGQQVTLSCSPISGHRSVSWYQQTPGQGLQFLFEYFSETQRNKGNFPGRFSGRQFSNSRSEMNVSTLELGDSALYLCASRPRTSGADTQYFGPGTRLTVL.

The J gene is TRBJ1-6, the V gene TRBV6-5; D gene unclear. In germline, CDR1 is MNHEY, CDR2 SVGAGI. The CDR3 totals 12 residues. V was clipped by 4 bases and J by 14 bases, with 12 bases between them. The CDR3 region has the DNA TGTGCCAGCAGTTCGTCTACATTATCCCTCCACTTT. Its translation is CASSSSTLSLHF.

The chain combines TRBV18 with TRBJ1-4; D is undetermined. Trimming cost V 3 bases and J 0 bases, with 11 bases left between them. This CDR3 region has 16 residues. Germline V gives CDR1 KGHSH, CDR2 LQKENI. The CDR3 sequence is CASSPQRFTTNEKLFF. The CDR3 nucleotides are TGTGCCAGCTCACCTCAAAGGTTTACAACTAATGAAAAACTGTTTTTT.

CDR3 DNA sequence: TGTGCCAGCCGTCAGACAGGGGGCCACGAGCAGTACTTC. It yields the protein CASRQTGGHEQYF. The V call is TRBV6-5, the J call TRBJ2-7; 10 bases fit TRBD1. The CDR3 is 13 residues long. V gave up 8 bases and J gave up 5 bases; unmatched junction bases: 6. Germline values: CDR1 MNHEY, CDR2 SVGAGI.